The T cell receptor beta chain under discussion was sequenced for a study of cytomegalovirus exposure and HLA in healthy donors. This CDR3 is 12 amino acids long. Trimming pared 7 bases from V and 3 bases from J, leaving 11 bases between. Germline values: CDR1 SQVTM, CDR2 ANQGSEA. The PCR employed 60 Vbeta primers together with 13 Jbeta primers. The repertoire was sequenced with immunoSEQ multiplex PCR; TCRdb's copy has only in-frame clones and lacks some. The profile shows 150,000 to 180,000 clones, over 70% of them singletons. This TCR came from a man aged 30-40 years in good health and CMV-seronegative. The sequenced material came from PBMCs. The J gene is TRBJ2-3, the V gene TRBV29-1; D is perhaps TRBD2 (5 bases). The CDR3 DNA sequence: TGCAGCGCACCTGCGGGTACAGATACGCAGTATTTT. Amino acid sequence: CSAPAGTDTQYF.